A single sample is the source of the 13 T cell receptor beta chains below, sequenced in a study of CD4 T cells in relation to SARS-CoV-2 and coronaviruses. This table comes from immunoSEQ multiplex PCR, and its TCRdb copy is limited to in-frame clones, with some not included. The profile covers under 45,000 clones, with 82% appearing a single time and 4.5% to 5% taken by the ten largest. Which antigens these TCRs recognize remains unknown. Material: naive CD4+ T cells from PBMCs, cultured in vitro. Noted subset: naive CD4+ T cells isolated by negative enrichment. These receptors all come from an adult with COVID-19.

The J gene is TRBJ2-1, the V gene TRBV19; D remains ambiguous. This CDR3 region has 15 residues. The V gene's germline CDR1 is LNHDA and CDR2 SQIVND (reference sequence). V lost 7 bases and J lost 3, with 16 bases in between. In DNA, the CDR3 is TGTGCCAGTACACAACATCAGCGCAGCTACAATGAGCAGTTCTTC. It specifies CASTQHQRSYNEQFF.

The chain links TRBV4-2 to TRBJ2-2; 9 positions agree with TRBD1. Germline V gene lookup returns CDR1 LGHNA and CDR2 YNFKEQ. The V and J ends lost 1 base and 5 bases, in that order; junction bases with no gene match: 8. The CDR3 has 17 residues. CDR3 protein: CASSQVQGAYETGELFF. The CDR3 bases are TGTGCCAGCAGCCAAGTACAGGGGGCATACGAAACCGGGGAGCTGTTTTTT.

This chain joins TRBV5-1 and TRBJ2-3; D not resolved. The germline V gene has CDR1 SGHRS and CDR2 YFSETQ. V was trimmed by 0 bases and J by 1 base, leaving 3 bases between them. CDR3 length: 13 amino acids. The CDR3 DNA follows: TGCGCCAGCAGCTTGGGAGGCACAGATACGCAGTATTTT. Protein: CASSLGGTDTQYF.

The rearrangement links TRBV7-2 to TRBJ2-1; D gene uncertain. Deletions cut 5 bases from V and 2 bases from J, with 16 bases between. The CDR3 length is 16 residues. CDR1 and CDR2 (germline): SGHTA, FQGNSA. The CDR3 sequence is CASSPRPSRPYNEQFF. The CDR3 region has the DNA TGTGCCAGCAGCCCTCGGCCCAGCAGACCCTACAATGAGCAGTTCTTC.

CDR3 sequence: CASSPPSGGTDTQYF. CDR3 coding DNA: TGTGCCAGCAGCCCCCCAAGCGGTGGAACAGATACGCAGTATTTT. The chain couples TRBV27 to TRBJ2-3; tentative D call: TRBD2 (5 bases). The CDR3 covers 15 residues. Looked up from germline, CDR1 is MNHEY and CDR2 is SMNVEV (reference sequence). The V gene lost 6 bases and the J gene lost 3 bases, with 16 bases spanning the gap.

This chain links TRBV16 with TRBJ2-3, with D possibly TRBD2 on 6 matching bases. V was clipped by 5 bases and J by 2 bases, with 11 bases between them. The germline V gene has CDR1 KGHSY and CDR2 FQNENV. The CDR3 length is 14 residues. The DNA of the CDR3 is TGTGCCAGCAGCTTCGGAGGGCTCACAGATACGCAGTATTTT. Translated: CASSFGGLTDTQYF.

The CDR3 spells CASLSGRVYQETQYF. The CDR3 nucleotides read TGTGCCAGCCTTAGCGGGAGGGTGTACCAAGAGACCCAGTACTTC. The chain has TRBV2 and TRBJ2-5, with 11 bases matching TRBD2. Unmatched junction bases numbered 5, after V lost 8 bases and J lost 0 bases. Germline assignment: CDR1 SNHLY and CDR2 FYNNEI. The CDR3 has 15 amino acids.

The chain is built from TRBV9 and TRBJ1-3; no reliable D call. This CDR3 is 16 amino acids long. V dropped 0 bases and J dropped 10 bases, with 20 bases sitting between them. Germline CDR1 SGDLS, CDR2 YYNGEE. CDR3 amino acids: CASSVGSSPTHGTIYF. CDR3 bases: TGTGCCAGCAGCGTAGGTTCTTCCCCCACTCACGGGACCATATATTTT.

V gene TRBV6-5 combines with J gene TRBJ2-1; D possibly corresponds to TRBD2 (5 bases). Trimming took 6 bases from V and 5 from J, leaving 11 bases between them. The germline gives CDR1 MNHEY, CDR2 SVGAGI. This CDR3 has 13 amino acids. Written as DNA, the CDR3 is TGTGCCAGCAGGCTGGCGACTAACAATGAGCAGTTCTTC. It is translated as CASRLATNNEQFF.

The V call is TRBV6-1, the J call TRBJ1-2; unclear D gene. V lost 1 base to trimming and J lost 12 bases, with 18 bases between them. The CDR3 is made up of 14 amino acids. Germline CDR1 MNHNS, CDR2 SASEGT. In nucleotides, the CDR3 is TGTGCCAGCAGTGAAGGGCTGACTGCTTGGTCTCACACCTTC. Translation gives CASSEGLTAWSHTF.

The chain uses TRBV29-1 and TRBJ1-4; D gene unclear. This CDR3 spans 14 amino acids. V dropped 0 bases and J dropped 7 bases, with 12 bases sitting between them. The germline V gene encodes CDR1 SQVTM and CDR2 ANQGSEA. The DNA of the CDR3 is TGCAGCGTTGAAGAGAACTTTGGGAGTGAAAAACTGTTTTTT. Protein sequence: CSVEENFGSEKLFF.

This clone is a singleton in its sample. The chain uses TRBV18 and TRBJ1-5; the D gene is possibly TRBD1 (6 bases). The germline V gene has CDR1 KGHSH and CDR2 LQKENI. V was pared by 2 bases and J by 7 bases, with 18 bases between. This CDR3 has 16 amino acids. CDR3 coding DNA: TGTGCCAGCTCACCATCATTGGAAGGGGGTGGGCAGCCCCAGCATTTT. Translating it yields CASSPSLEGGGQPQHF.

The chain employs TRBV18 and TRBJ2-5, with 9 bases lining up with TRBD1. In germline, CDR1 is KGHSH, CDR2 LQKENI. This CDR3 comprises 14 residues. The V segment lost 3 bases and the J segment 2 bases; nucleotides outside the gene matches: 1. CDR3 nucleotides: TGTGCCAGCTCACCGGGGACAGGGCAAGAGACCCAGTACTTC. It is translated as CASSPGTGQETQYF.